The 4 T cell receptor beta chains reported below all come from one sample, sequenced in a study of cytomegalovirus exposure and HLA in healthy donors. Primers for the PCR totalled 60 Vbeta and 13 Jbeta. Sequenced by immunoSEQ multiplex PCR; TCRdb stores in-frame clones only, minus some. In the table there are about 130,000 clones, roughly 70% of which are singletons. Sequenced sample: PBMCs. All receptors derive from a man under 40 in good health and CMV-seronegative.

This chain connects TRBV28 to TRBJ1-1, with TRBD1 identical over 8 bases. The CDR3 spans 13 residues. V trimming: 4 bases; J trimming: 7 bases; junction bases outside the gene matches: 5. Germline CDR1 reads MDHEN; CDR2 reads SYDVKM. The CDR3 nucleotides are TGTGCCAGCAGTTGGACAGGGTTAATTGAAGCTTTCTTT. This codes for CASSWTGLIEAFF.

The chain employs TRBV4-2 and TRBJ2-2; D not resolved. Trimming cost V 3 bases and J 1 base, with 9 bases left between them. CDR1 is LGHNA, CDR2 YNFKEQ, per germline. The CDR3 has 15 amino acids. The CDR3 coding sequence is TGTGCCAGCAGCCAGGTCGCCAGGAACACCGGGGAGCTGTTTTTT. Translating gives CASSQVARNTGELFF.

A few counts support this clone. Here the CDR3 reads CAIRLTLGRTEAFF. The DNA for the CDR3 is TGTGCCATCAGACTGACGCTGGGGAGGACTGAAGCTTTCTTT. The chain is built from TRBV10-3 and TRBJ1-1; no reliable D call. V lost 6 bases to trimming and J lost 5 bases, with 16 bases between them. This CDR3 region has 14 residues. Germline CDR1 reads ENHRY; CDR2 reads SYGVKD.

This chain connects TRBV6-1 to TRBJ2-5; 9 bases are shared with TRBD2. The CDR3 length is 15 residues. V was pared by 3 bases and J by 4 bases, with 6 bases of the junction left unmatched. Per germline, CDR1 MNHNS and CDR2 SASEGT. The CDR3 nucleotides are TGTGCCAGCAGTGAGTACCTAGCGGGGAGAGAGACCCAGTACTTC. It specifies CASSEYLAGRETQYF.